The entry below gives a single T cell receptor (beta chain) sequence along with its context. The sample belongs to a study of OX40 agonist ivuxolimab in advanced cancers. The assay was immunoSEQ multiplex PCR, and TCRdb's table has in-frame clones only and misses some. The sample records 100,000 to 120,000 clones, approximately 89% being singletons. Trimming pared 2 bases from V and 7 bases from J, leaving 23 bases between. The CDR3 extends over 17 amino acids. Germline V gene data show CDR1 as MNHEY and CDR2 as SMNVEV (reference sequence). This chain connects TRBV27 to TRBJ1-2; a weak D match, TRBD1 (6 bases). The origin of this receptor is an adult with an advanced solid tumor such as melanoma, head and neck, liver or kidney cancer. The sample was CD4+ or CD8+ T cells sorted from blood, taken in a trial of the OX40 agonist ivuxolimab. The DNA of the CDR3 is TGTGCCAGCAGTTTACGGACCTTGGGGGGCGGATTCGCTGGCTACACCTTC. It specifies CASSLRTLGGGFAGYTF.